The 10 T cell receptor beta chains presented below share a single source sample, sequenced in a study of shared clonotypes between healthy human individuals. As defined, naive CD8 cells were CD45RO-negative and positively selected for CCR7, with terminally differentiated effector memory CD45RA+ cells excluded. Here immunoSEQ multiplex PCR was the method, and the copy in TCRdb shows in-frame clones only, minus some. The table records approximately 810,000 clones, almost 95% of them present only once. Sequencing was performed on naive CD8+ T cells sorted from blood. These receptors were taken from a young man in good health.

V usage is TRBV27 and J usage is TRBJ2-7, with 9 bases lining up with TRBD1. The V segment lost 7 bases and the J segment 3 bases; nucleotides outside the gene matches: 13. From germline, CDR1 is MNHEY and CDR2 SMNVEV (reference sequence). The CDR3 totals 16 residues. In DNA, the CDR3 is TGTGCCAGCACCAGAAAGGGCACAGGGGGCCACTACGAGCAGTACTTC. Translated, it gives CASTRKGTGGHYEQYF.

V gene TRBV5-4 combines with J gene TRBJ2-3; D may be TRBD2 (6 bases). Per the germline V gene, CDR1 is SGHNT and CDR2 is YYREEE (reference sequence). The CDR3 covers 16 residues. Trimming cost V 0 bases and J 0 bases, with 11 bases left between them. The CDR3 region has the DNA TGTGCCAGCAGCTTGGTTGGAGGGCCTAGCACAGATACGCAGTATTTT. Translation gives CASSLVGGPSTDTQYF. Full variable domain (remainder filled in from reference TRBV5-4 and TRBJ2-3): ETGVTQSPTHLIKTRGQQVTLRCSSQSGHNTVSWYQQALGQGPQFIFQYYREEENGRGNFPPRFSGLQFPNYSSELNVNALELDDSALYLCASSLVGGPSTDTQYFGPGTRLTVL.

For the CDR3, the DNA is TGTGCCAGCAGCTTAGATGCTTCTGGCGAGCAGTACTTC. It codes for CASSLDASGEQYF. The V call is TRBV7-6, the J call TRBJ2-7, with D unresolved. Germline V CDR1 and CDR2: SGHVS, FNYEAQ. This CDR3 spans 13 amino acids. The V end was cut by 1 base, the J end by 6 bases, with 10 bases between.

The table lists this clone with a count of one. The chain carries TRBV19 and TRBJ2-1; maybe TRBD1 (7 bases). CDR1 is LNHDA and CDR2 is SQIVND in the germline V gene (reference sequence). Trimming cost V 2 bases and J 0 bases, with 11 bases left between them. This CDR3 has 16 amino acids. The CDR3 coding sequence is TGTGCCAGTAGTATAAATCAGGGGGGCTCCTACAATGAGCAGTTCTTC. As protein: CASSINQGGSYNEQFF. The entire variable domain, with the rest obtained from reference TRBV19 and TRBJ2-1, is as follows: DGGITQSPKYLFRKEGQNVTLSCEQNLNHDAMYWYRQDPGQGLRLIYYSQIVNDFQKGDIAEGYSVSREKKESFPLTVTSAQKNPTAFYLCASSINQGGSYNEQFFGPGTRLTVL.

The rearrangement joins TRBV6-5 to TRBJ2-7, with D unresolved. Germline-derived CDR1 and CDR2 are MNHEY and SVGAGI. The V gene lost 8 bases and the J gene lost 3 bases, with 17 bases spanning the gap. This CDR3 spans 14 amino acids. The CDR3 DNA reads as TGTGCCAGCTCCCTCGGCACCGGGCGCTACGAGCAGTACTTC. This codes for CASSLGTGRYEQYF.

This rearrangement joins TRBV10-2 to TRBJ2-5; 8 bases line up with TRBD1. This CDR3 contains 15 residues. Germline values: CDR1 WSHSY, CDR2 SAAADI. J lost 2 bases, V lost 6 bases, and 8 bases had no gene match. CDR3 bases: TGCGCCAGCAGGCTGGGACAGGTACTACAAGAGACCCAGTACTTC. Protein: CASRLGQVLQETQYF.

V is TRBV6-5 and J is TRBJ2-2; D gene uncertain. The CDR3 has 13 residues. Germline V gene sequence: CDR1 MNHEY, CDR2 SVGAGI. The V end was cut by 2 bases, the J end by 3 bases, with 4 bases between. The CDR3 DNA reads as TGTGCCAGCAGTTACCAGGACACCGGGGAGCTGTTTTTT. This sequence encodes CASSYQDTGELFF.

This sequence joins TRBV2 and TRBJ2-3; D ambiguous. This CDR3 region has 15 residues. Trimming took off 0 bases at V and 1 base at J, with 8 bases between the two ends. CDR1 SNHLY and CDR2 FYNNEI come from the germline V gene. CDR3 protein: CASSEAREGTDTQYF. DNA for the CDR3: TGTGCCAGCAGTGAAGCTAGAGAAGGCACAGATACGCAGTATTTT. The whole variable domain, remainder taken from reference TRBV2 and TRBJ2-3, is EPEVTQTPSHQVTQMGQEVILRCVPISNHLYFYWYRQILGQKVEFLVSFYNNEISEKSEIFDDQFSVERPDGSNFTLKIRSTKLEDSAMYFCASSEAREGTDTQYFGPGTRLTVL.

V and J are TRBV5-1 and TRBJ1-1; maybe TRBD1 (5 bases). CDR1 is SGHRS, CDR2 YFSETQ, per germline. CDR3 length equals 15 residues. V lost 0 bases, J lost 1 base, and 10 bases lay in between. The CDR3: CASSLGRVGNTEAFF. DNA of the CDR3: TGCGCCAGCAGCTTGGGCAGGGTGGGGAACACTGAAGCTTTCTTT.

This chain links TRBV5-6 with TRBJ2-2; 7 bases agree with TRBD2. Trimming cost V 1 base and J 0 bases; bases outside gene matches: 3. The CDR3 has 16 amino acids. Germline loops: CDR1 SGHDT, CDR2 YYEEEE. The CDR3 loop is CASSLFAGANTGELFF. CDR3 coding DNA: TGTGCCAGCAGCTTGTTCGCGGGAGCGAACACCGGGGAGCTGTTTTTT.